A single sample gave rise to the 9 T cell receptor beta chains below, sequenced in a study of T cell changes during pregnancy in multiple sclerosis. Generated by immunoSEQ multiplex PCR, the TCRdb table keeps only in-frame clones and is missing some. The sample lists some 37,000 clones; 85% to 95% were seen once. The sample was PBMCs (not recorded whether the cells were cultured). The receptors were sampled from a female donor with multiple sclerosis, enrolled in a pregnancy study.

The chain couples TRBV19 to TRBJ2-3; 8 bases match TRBD2. CDR3 length equals 17 residues. Germline V gene sequence: CDR1 LNHDA, CDR2 SQIVND (reference sequence). Unmatched junction bases numbered 8, after V lost 3 bases and J lost 0 bases. The CDR3 is CASSIYAGGPSTDTQYF. The CDR3 DNA reads TGTGCCAGTAGTATTTATGCGGGAGGTCCTAGCACAGATACGCAGTATTTT.

The chain is built from TRBV28 and TRBJ2-7; a weak D match, TRBD2 (5 bases). CDR1 MDHEN and CDR2 SYDVKM come from the germline V gene. CDR3 length: 14 residues. The V end was cut by 7 bases, the J end by 0 bases, with 13 bases between. CDR3 sequence: CASIHPGVSYEQYF. In nucleotides, the CDR3 is TGTGCCAGCATTCACCCCGGGGTCTCCTACGAGCAGTACTTC. Complete variable domain (other parts from reference TRBV28 and TRBJ2-7): DVKVTQSSRYLVKRTGEKVFLECVQDMDHENMFWYRQDPGLGLRLIYFSYDVKMKEKGDIPEGYSVSREKKERFSLILESASTNQTSMYLCASIHPGVSYEQYFGPGTRLTVT.

This chain connects TRBV19 to TRBJ2-1; tentatively, D is TRBD2 (6 bases). The CDR3 contains 15 residues. CDR1 and CDR2 (germline): LNHDA, SQIVND (reference sequence). Trimming took off 6 bases at V and 0 bases at J, with 12 bases between the two ends. The CDR3, as DNA: TGTGCCAGTAGCCTGCTAGCGAACTCCTACAATGAGCAGTTCTTC. It is translated as CASSLLANSYNEQFF. The entire variable domain, with the rest obtained from reference TRBV19 and TRBJ2-1, is as follows: DGGITQSPKYLFRKEGQNVTLSCEQNLNHDAMYWYRQDPGQGLRLIYYSQIVNDFQKGDIAEGYSVSREKKESFPLTVTSAQKNPTAFYLCASSLLANSYNEQFFGPGTRLTVL.

The rearrangement links TRBV4-1 to TRBJ2-4; TRBD2 matches 13 bases. The junction had 2 bases not matched to a gene; V was cut back by 4 bases and J by 8 bases. There are 14 residues in the CDR3. The germline V gene has CDR1 MGHRA and CDR2 YSYEKL. The DNA for the CDR3 is TGCGCCAGCAGCCGGACTAGCGGGAGTGACATTCAGTACTTC. Translation: CASSRTSGSDIQYF.

The V and J genes are TRBV14 and TRBJ2-3, with TRBD2 as a possible D gene (7 bases). The CDR3 length is 14 residues. The V gene lost 4 bases and the J gene lost 4 bases, with 12 bases spanning the gap. Germline CDR1 and CDR2: SGHDN and FVKESK. DNA of the CDR3: TGTGCCAGCAGCCGGGGGGGCCGAGCAGATACGCAGTATTTT. It encodes CASSRGGRADTQYF. Full variable domain (outside the CDR3, taken from reference TRBV14 and TRBJ2-3): EAGVTQFPSHSVIEKGQTVTLRCDPISGHDNLYWYRRVMGKEIKFLLHFVKESKQDESGMPNNRFLAERTGGTYSTLKVQPAELEDSGVYFCASSRGGRADTQYFGPGTRLTVL.

The chain is built from TRBV6-4 and TRBJ2-2; 9 positions agree with TRBD2. Trimming removed 5 bases from V and 1 base from J; junction bases left unmatched: 5. CDR3 length: 16 amino acids. The germline CDR1 and CDR2 sequences are MRHNA and SNTAGT. CDR3 sequence: CASSPSGDGNTGELFF. The CDR3, as DNA: TGTGCCAGCAGTCCTAGCGGGGACGGGAACACCGGGGAGCTGTTTTTT.

The V and J genes are TRBV7-3 and TRBJ2-1, with D tentatively TRBD1 or TRBD2 (6 bases each). Germline V gene data show CDR1 as SGHTA and CDR2 as FQGTGA. This CDR3 is built from 19 residues. Trimming left V 8 bases short and J 3 bases short, with 29 bases between. CDR3 loop: CASLGFFSGADNFYNEQFF. CDR3 nucleotides: TGTGCCAGCCTAGGGTTTTTTTCGGGGGCTGATAATTTCTACAATGAGCAGTTCTTC. The full variable domain, in which reference TRBV7-3 and TRBJ2-1 provide the parts outside the CDR3, is GAGVSQTPSNKVTEKGKYVELRCDPISGHTALYWYRQSLGQGPEFLIYFQGTGAADDSGLPNDRFFAVRPEGSVSTLKIQRTERGDSAVYLCASLGFFSGADNFYNEQFFGPGTRLTVL.

CDR3 DNA sequence: TGTGCCAGCAGCCCGGACAGGGCGAACTATGGCTACACCTTC. It codes for CASSPDRANYGYTF. The chain is built from TRBV5-4 and TRBJ1-2, with 8 positions matching TRBD1. CDR1 is SGHNT and CDR2 is YYREEE in the germline V gene (reference sequence). The junction had 4 bases not matched to a gene; V was cut back by 4 bases and J by 2 bases. The CDR3 is made up of 14 amino acids. Together with reference TRBV5-4 and TRBJ1-2, the CDR3 gives the full variable domain: ETGVTQSPTHLIKTRGQQVTLRCSSQSGHNTVSWYQQALGQGPQFIFQYYREEENGRGNFPPRFSGLQFPNYSSELNVNALELDDSALYLCASSPDRANYGYTFGSGTRLTVV.

J is TRBJ2-1 and V is TRBV27; 10 nucleotides line up with TRBD2. The V segment lost 6 bases and the J segment 2 bases; nucleotides outside the gene matches: 10. This CDR3 has 17 residues. CDR1 and CDR2 (germline): MNHEY, SMNVEV (reference sequence). The DNA for the CDR3 is TGTGCCAGCAGCCAATACCCTAGCGGGAGAGCCTACAATGAGCAGTTCTTC. The encoded protein is CASSQYPSGRAYNEQFF.